This T cell receptor beta chain was recovered during a study of early T cells in non-severe SARS-CoV-2 infection. The CDR3 is made up of 12 amino acids. Germline CDR1 SGHAT, CDR2 FQNNGV. Each CDR3 protein is one row after TCRdb ran MiXCR on the 5' RACE reads. The sample records tens of thousands of distinct CDR3 sequences, 5.6% being singletons. Concerning this clonotype itself: Just one base apart from a much larger clone, this may be a read error.

The sequenced material came from whole blood. This chain links TRBV11-2 with TRBJ2-3; D unclear. This TCR was recovered from an adult who was a healthcare worker with PCR-confirmed SARS-CoV-2 infection or an uninfected control (not recorded which). The CDR3 nucleotides are TGTGTCAGCAGCCTTGACCCCGATACGCAGTATTTT. This gives the protein CVSSLDPDTQYF.